The sequence of this T cell receptor (beta chain) was determined in a study of identical twins (dated by TCRdb to 2016 to 2017). Concerning the study at large: To test whether fetal clonotypes persist, the study used deep sequencing on TCR alpha and beta repertoires from monozygotic twins, unrelated adults of various ages, and cord blood. To rule out contamination, the twin experiments were replicated at different times with different library preparation protocols. General study outcomes and caveats: Recombination models systematically underestimated out-of-frame TCR alpha sharing in monozygotic twins but agreed with sharing between unrelated individuals. Compared with coincidental sharing between unrelated individuals, out-of-frame TCR alpha sequences shared between twins showed an excess of sequences with low generation probability. Invariant T cells such as MAIT and iNKT could partly confound zero-insertion analyses, though diverse VJ usage argued against this for most clonotypes. The excess sharing between twins in beta out-of-frame sequences was weaker because fewer shared sequences reduced the signal-to-noise ratio. Abundant cord blood beta clonotypes had fewer insertions, young adult naive repertoires showed a similar but weaker trend, and memory repertoires showed no such trend. Because the same donors could not be followed over many years, conclusions were based on cross-sectional statistical analysis.

This clonotype has more than one count but fewer than ten. This clone's antigen is unknown. Per-nucleotide qualities are absent, and no much larger clonotype sits a single base away. All donors were healthy Caucasians. Receptor amplification or capture employed 5' RACE. The reads were generated on an Illumina HiSeq 2000. A universal primer binding site was introduced by template switching, and a unique molecular identifier was present in the final cDNA, enabling accurate counting of TCR cDNA molecules. Specific primers in the conserved constant-segment region were used to synthesize first-strand cDNA for the TCR alpha and beta chains. To control for contamination, each cDNA library was double barcoded with a SMART-Mk sample barcode plus Illumina barcodes. TruSeq adapter sequences and Illumina sample barcodes were added in two successive PCR steps. The TCR alpha and beta cDNA libraries were sequenced on the Illumina HiSeq platform using custom primers. The authors' analysis ran thus. Unique molecular identifiers were extracted from raw reads with MiGEC, and CDR3 positions were determined with MiXCR. Recombination models were inferred per individual with the repgenHMM and IGoR tools using an EM algorithm. The tcR package in R was used for shared clonotype analysis, with sharing normalized by the product of cloneset sizes. To study raw recombination free of thymic and clonal selection effects, out-of-frame nonproductive sequences were analyzed. Using fastp at Q25 and MiXCR, TCRdb reprocessed the public reads and kept productive beta chains. CDR3 protein duplicates are merged, each entry listing the most common genes and DNA. TCRdb's processing, not the authors' own work, is the source of the V and J calls. The sample records roughly 1.6 million distinct CDR3 sequences, about 32% of which are singletons. The ten largest clones add up to over 0.25% of the sample.

The CDR3 contains 14 residues, cysteine and phenylalanine counted. Kept here is only the CDR3 DNA, which spans 42 bases and is read in frame from base 1. The V and J ends are trimmed by 2 bases and 1 base, leaving 8 bases between them. According to the germline V gene (reference sequence), CDR1 reads LGHDT and CDR2 reads YNNKEL. This sequence originates from a newborn girl in good health. Specimen: cord blood. The chain couples TRBV3-1 to TRBJ1-1, with the D gene not clear enough to name. Read as DNA, the sequence is TGTGCCAGCAGCCAACCTCACGCGAACACTGAAGCTTTCTTT. It is translated as CASSQPHANTEAFF.